This entry lists 21 T cell receptor beta chains sequenced from one sample in a study of blood T cells in healthy people across ages (dated by TCRdb to 2013 to 2016). Libraries were made using 5' RACE. Data came from an Illumina HiSeq 2500. A second PCR of roughly 7 to 12 cycles was run with a J-beta primer mix and a sample-barcoded 5' primer. The raw public data were reprocessed by TCRdb itself: fastp quality trimming at Q25, MiXCR clonotype calling, in-frame beta chains only. Identical CDR3 proteins give one entry, which carries the most common genes and DNA. A total of approximately 760,000 distinct CDR3 sequences appear in this sample, around 25% of them only once. 9.4% of the sample is in the top ten clones. Another study also made use of these data, one on T cells of mothers and their children.

Sequencing input: blood. These receptors originate from a boy younger than 18 in good health.

This clonotype was counted between two and nine times. The chain employs TRBV24-1 and TRBJ2-1; D uncertain. Trimming stripped 1 base from V and 8 bases from J, with 8 bases between. CDR1 KGHDR and CDR2 SFDVKD come from the germline V gene. The CDR3 is 13 residues long. CDR3 protein: CATSDLGWDEQFF. In nucleotides, the CDR3 is TGTGCCACCAGTGATTTAGGGTGGGATGAGCAGTTCTTC.

This clonotype was observed a handful of times. The V gene is TRBV7-9, the J gene TRBJ2-7; 7 positions match TRBD1. The CDR3 has 13 residues. J lost 6 bases, V lost 6 bases, and 8 bases had no gene match. Germline CDR1 and CDR2: SEHNR and FQNEAQ (reference sequence). CDR3 residues: CASSSTGATEQYF. In nucleotides, the CDR3 is TGTGCCAGCAGTTCAACAGGGGCAACCGAGCAGTACTTC.

Only a few counts were recorded for this clonotype. The CDR3 sequence: CASSPLGLLETQYF. CDR3 sequence (DNA): TGTGCCAGCAGTCCCCTTGGTTTGCTGGAGACCCAGTACTTC. This sequence joins TRBV6-6 and TRBJ2-5; no firm D call. Trimming cost V 5 bases and J 5 bases, with 15 bases left between them. The CDR3 spans 14 residues. Germline CDR1 MNHNY, CDR2 SVGAGI (reference sequence).

This clonotype was seen more than once but under ten times. This rearrangement joins TRBV6-1 to TRBJ1-2; 7 bases line up with TRBD1. The germline CDR1 and CDR2 sequences are MNHNS and SASEGT. The length of the CDR3 is 14 residues. The V segment lost 4 bases and the J segment 4 bases; nucleotides outside the gene matches: 6. The CDR3 here is CASSVGQPLYGYTF. The CDR3 nucleotides read TGTGCCAGCAGTGTGGGACAGCCACTCTATGGCTACACCTTC.

The chain links TRBV12-3 or TRBV12-4 to TRBJ2-5; TRBD2 agrees at 14 bases. J gave up 5 bases and V 4 bases, and 6 bases lay outside the gene matches. CDR3 length: 16 residues. CDR3 amino acids: CASSSTSGGAEETQYF. DNA for the CDR3: TGTGCCAGCAGTTCGACTAGCGGGGGGGCCGAGGAGACCCAGTACTTC.

This chain links TRBV2 with TRBJ2-7; TRBD2 aligns across 9 bases. The CDR3 consists of 19 residues. The germline gives CDR1 SNHLY, CDR2 FYNNEI. V lost 6 bases and J lost 2; bases outside the gene matches: 20. CDR3 sequence: CASSRKVTDSGSNPYEQYF. The CDR3 region has the DNA TGTGCCAGCAGCCGAAAAGTGACAGATAGCGGGAGCAATCCCTACGAGCAGTACTTC.

V is TRBV5-1 and J is TRBJ2-1, with 10 bases identical to TRBD1. The trim removed 5 bases at V and 5 bases at J, leaving 7 bases unmatched. CDR1 SGHRS and CDR2 YFSETQ come from the germline V gene. The CDR3 consists of 15 residues. CDR3 sequence (DNA): TGCGCCAGCAGGTCCGGGACAGGGGCGAACAATGAGCAGTTCTTC. It encodes CASRSGTGANNEQFF.

The chain joins TRBV20-1 to TRBJ1-1; the match to TRBD1 covers 8 bases. Germline loops: CDR1 DFQATT, CDR2 SNEGSKA (reference sequence). The ends lost 5 bases at V and 3 bases at J; junction bases unmatched: 8. The CDR3 is 14 amino acids. As DNA, the CDR3 is TGCAGTGCTGGTCAGGGGGCGCGGGACACTGAAGCTTTCTTT. Its translation: CSAGQGARDTEAFF.

A few counts support this clonotype. The V gene is TRBV7-9, the J gene TRBJ1-1; TRBD1 aligns across 11 bases. The CDR3 extends over 14 amino acids. Unmatched junction bases numbered 8, after V lost 5 bases and J lost 9 bases. Germline loops: CDR1 SEHNR, CDR2 FQNEAQ (reference sequence). This CDR3 reads CASSKNPDRGQAFF. CDR3 bases: TGTGCCAGCAGCAAAAACCCGGACAGGGGGCAAGCTTTCTTT.

This clonotype is a singleton in its sample. V usage is TRBV7-9 and J usage is TRBJ2-2; D could derive from TRBD1 or TRBD2 (6 bases each). The V gene lost 1 base and the J gene lost 4 bases, with 13 bases spanning the gap. Germline CDR1 and CDR2: SEHNR and FQNEAQ (reference sequence). The CDR3 has 16 residues. CDR3 loop: CASSLVPGAVTGELFF. As DNA, the CDR3 is TGTGCCAGCAGCTTAGTACCGGGGGCGGTCACCGGGGAGCTGTTTTTT. The full variable domain, its missing parts supplied by reference TRBV7-9 and TRBJ2-2, is DTGVSQNPRHKITKRGQNVTFRCDPISEHNRLYWYRQTLGQGPEFLTYFQNEAQLEKSRLLSDRFSAERPKGSFSTLEIQRTEQGDSAMYLCASSLVPGAVTGELFFGEGSRLTVL.

This clonotype showed up just a few times. The rearrangement joins TRBV11-2 to TRBJ2-3; D remains ambiguous. CDR3 length: 16 amino acids. V gave up 1 base and J gave up 2 bases, with 13 bases separating them. Germline loops: CDR1 SGHAT, CDR2 FQNNGV. CDR3 sequence reads: CASSLAGATYTDTQYF. The CDR3 nucleotides read TGTGCCAGCAGCTTAGCTGGAGCGACGTACACAGATACGCAGTATTTT.

For the CDR3, the DNA is TGTGCCACGGATACCACAGATACGCAGTATTTT. This encodes CATDTTDTQYF. J is TRBJ2-3 and V is TRBV6-2 or TRBV6-3; D unresolved. The V and J ends lost 10 bases and 2 bases respectively, with 7 bases between them. The germline V gene encodes CDR1 MNHEY and CDR2 SVGEGT. The CDR3 totals 11 residues.

This clonotype was seen a few times. The chain combines TRBV20-1 with TRBJ2-1, with TRBD2 identical over 8 bases. V trimming: 5 bases; J trimming: 8 bases; junction bases outside the gene matches: 11. The V gene's germline CDR1 is DFQATT and CDR2 SNEGSKA (reference sequence). The CDR3 has 14 residues. DNA of the CDR3: TGCAGTGCTTTGAGCGGGAGTCTACGCGATGAGCAGTTCTTC. Translating it yields CSALSGSLRDEQFF.

V gene TRBV3-1 combines with J gene TRBJ1-2; the D gene is possibly TRBD1 (5 bases). Trimming took off 3 bases at V and 0 bases at J, with 8 bases between the two ends. The germline CDR1 and CDR2 sequences are LGHDT and YNNKEL (reference sequence). The CDR3 totals 14 residues. The CDR3 region has the DNA TGTGCCAGCAGCCACGGGGGAGCTAACTATGGCTACACCTTC. As protein: CASSHGGANYGYTF.

This clonotype came up a few times. As the CDR3 is not closed by the conserved phenylalanine or tryptophan, this likely results from a read error. The chain links TRBV27 to TRBJ1-1; D is uncertain. This CDR3 region has 14 residues. Germline V gives CDR1 MNHEY, CDR2 SMNVEV (reference sequence). The V end was cut by 5 bases, the J end by 1 base, with 11 bases between. CDR3 in DNA: TGTGCCAGCAGTCTTCCCGGTGGGAACACTGAAGCTTTCTCT. Its translation is CASSLPGGNTEAFS.

V is TRBV3-1 and J is TRBJ2-1; D tentatively fits TRBD1 or TRBD2 (5 bases each). The J call is doubtful: the DNA matches TRBJ2-5 better. The CDR3 length is 13 residues. The germline V gene encodes CDR1 LGHDT and CDR2 YNNKEL (reference sequence). The DNA of the CDR3 is TGTGCCAGCAGCCCGGGACGGTCTAGGGCCCAGTACTTC. This translates into CASSPGRSRAQYF.

The rearrangement joins TRBV28 to TRBJ2-1, with 10 bases identical to TRBD2. After removal of 8 bases from V and 9 bases from J, the junction contained 16 bases not matched to a gene. This CDR3 has 16 residues. Germline assignment: CDR1 MDHEN and CDR2 SYDVKM. The CDR3 spells CASGLSGRAVQGEQFF. In DNA form, the CDR3 reads TGTGCCAGCGGGTTAAGCGGGAGGGCCGTTCAAGGTGAGCAGTTCTTC.

This chain links TRBV20-1 with TRBJ2-3; 10 bases are shared with TRBD1. The CDR3 runs to 14 residues. Per germline, CDR1 DFQATT and CDR2 SNEGSKA (reference sequence). V lost 4 bases and J lost 6; bases outside the gene matches: 7. CDR3 in DNA: TGCAGTGCTACCTCCGGGACAGGGGATGATACGCAGTATTTT. This codes for CSATSGTGDDTQYF.

This clonotype was observed a few times. The chain recombines TRBV27 with TRBJ2-3, with unresolved D. Trimming removed 6 bases from V and 5 bases from J, with 12 bases in between. From germline, CDR1 is MNHEY and CDR2 SMNVEV (reference sequence). This CDR3 region has 13 residues. CDR3 DNA sequence: TGTGCCAGCAGCGCCGCTGGGCTAGATACGCAGTATTTT. Protein: CASSAAGLDTQYF.

The rearrangement joins TRBV4-3 to TRBJ2-4, with D hard to call. The J call may be faulty, since TRBJ2-7 better matches the DNA end. The CDR3 loop spans 14 amino acids. The germline CDR1 and CDR2 sequences are LGHNA and YSLEER. In DNA, the CDR3 is TGCGCCAGCAGCCAAGTGAAGGGCCCCCTCGAGCAGTACTTC. Its protein product is CASSQVKGPLEQYF.

This clonotype was detected only a few times. The CDR3 DNA reads TGCAGTGCTAGAGATACGGGACAGGGATCGGCTTGGGGCTACACCTTC. Amino acids: CSARDTGQGSAWGYTF. The genes are TRBV20-1 and TRBJ1-2; 9 positions match TRBD1. Germline-derived CDR1 and CDR2 are DFQATT and SNEGSKA (reference sequence). CDR3 length equals 16 residues. The J segment lost 8 bases and the V segment lost 0 bases, leaving 13 bases of the junction unmatched.